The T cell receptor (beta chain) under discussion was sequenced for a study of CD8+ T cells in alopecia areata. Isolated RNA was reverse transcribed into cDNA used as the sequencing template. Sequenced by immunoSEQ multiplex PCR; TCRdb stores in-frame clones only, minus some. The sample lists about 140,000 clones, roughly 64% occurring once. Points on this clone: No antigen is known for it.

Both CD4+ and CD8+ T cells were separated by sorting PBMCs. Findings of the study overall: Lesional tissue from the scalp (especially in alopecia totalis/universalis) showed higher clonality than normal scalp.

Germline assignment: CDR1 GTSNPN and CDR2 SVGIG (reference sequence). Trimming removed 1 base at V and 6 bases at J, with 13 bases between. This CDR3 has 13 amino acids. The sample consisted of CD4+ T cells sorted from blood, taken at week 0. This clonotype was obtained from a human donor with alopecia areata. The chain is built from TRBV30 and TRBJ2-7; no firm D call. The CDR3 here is CAWSAHPPGEQYF. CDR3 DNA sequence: TGTGCCTGGAGTGCCCACCCCCCGGGCGAGCAGTACTTC.